A selection of T cell receptor beta chains follows, all from one sample in a study of somatic mutations in cytotoxic T cells in rheumatoid arthritis. Measured with immunoSEQ multiplex PCR; TCRdb has only the in-frame clones, and not every one. The sample yields roughly 20,000 clones, approximately 82% seen once. Sequencing was carried out using CD8+ T cells sorted from blood. These receptors were collected from an adult with rheumatoid arthritis. Both conserved end residues are part of each CDR3. For some rows the clone size is stated as once, few or many, or as a class when expanded; others skip it.

CDR3aa: CASSQDRRGYEQFF; v_gene: TRBV4-2; abundance: few; j_gene: TRBJ2-1; len: 14
CDR3aa: CASSQDPPAGEENEQFF; v_gene: TRBV4-3; abundance: -; j_gene: TRBJ2-1; len: 17
CDR3aa: CASWGGSNVEQFF; v_gene: TRBV25-1; abundance: -; j_gene: TRBJ2-1; len: 13
CDR3aa: CASSDREVVSNQPQHF; v_gene: TRBV2; abundance: few; j_gene: TRBJ1-5; len: 16
CDR3aa: CASSWTGGGFSMGYNEQFF; v_gene: TRBV13; abundance: -; j_gene: TRBJ2-1; len: 19
CDR3aa: CASSSRAGNTEAFF; v_gene: TRBV5-1; abundance: -; j_gene: TRBJ1-1; len: 14
CDR3aa: CASSASGQGQGYTF; v_gene: TRBV21-1; abundance: -; j_gene: TRBJ1-2; len: 14
CDR3aa: CASSEPRSGTEAFF; v_gene: TRBV25-1; abundance: -; j_gene: TRBJ1-1; len: 14
CDR3aa: CASGNRVRGELFF; v_gene: TRBV28; abundance: -; j_gene: TRBJ2-2; len: 13
CDR3aa: CASRDGFNQPQHF; v_gene: TRBV25-1; abundance: -; j_gene: TRBJ1-5; len: 13
CDR3aa: CASSTGLAATDTQYF; v_gene: TRBV9; abundance: once; j_gene: TRBJ2-3; len: 15
CDR3aa: CASRRTSGGFRGNIQYF; v_gene: TRBV28; abundance: once; j_gene: TRBJ2-4; len: 17
CDR3aa: CASSLRGGGTEAFF; v_gene: TRBV11-2; abundance: few; j_gene: TRBJ1-1; len: 14
CDR3aa: CASSQGPALRQYF; v_gene: TRBV14; abundance: few; j_gene: TRBJ2-7; len: 13
CDR3aa: CASSPRLAGGGYEQFF; v_gene: TRBV27; abundance: -; j_gene: TRBJ2-1; len: 16
CDR3aa: CASSLGAGNTIYF; v_gene: TRBV5-6; abundance: -; j_gene: TRBJ1-3; len: 13
CDR3aa: CASSQDGPGHTGELFF; v_gene: TRBV4-2; abundance: -; j_gene: TRBJ2-2; len: 16
CDR3aa: CASSFNPPSSYEQYF; v_gene: TRBV27; abundance: -; j_gene: TRBJ2-7; len: 15
CDR3aa: CASSSNFDEQFF; v_gene: TRBV7-9; abundance: -; j_gene: TRBJ2-1; len: 12
CDR3aa: CASRWGTGLEQYF; v_gene: TRBV2; abundance: -; j_gene: TRBJ2-7; len: 13
CDR3aa: CASSEGQGFDEQYF; v_gene: TRBV25-1; abundance: few; j_gene: TRBJ2-7; len: 14
CDR3aa: CASSKRSSGNTIYF; v_gene: TRBV27; abundance: -; j_gene: TRBJ1-3; len: 14
CDR3aa: CASSVESGEDYGYTF; v_gene: TRBV9; abundance: -; j_gene: TRBJ1-2; len: 15
CDR3aa: CASSESRGDQPQHF; v_gene: TRBV25-1; abundance: -; j_gene: TRBJ1-5; len: 14
CDR3aa: CASSLGSNQPQHF; v_gene: TRBV13; abundance: -; j_gene: TRBJ1-5; len: 13
CDR3aa: CASSRTTAGYTF; v_gene: TRBV14; abundance: -; j_gene: TRBJ1-2; len: 12
CDR3aa: CASSQEWYNEQFF; v_gene: TRBV4-3; abundance: -; j_gene: TRBJ2-1; len: 13
CDR3aa: CASPRGPSYNEQFF; v_gene: TRBV2; abundance: -; j_gene: TRBJ2-1; len: 14
CDR3aa: CASSQLMGPGVEKLFF; v_gene: TRBV4-1; abundance: -; j_gene: TRBJ1-4; len: 16
CDR3aa: CATSRDRGRVAEAFF; v_gene: TRBV15; abundance: -; j_gene: TRBJ1-1; len: 15